The sequence of this TCR beta chain was determined in a study of control samples from healthy donors and cancer patients. Clones were sequenced by immunoSEQ multiplex PCR, and TCRdb holds only the in-frame ones, with some missing. Among some 130,000 clones listed, about nine tenths were seen once. The receptor was derived from a man aged 18 to 30 in good health. The sequencing input was blood.

For the CDR3, the DNA is TGTGCCAGCAGCGCGGCGGGGCATACTGGAAACACCATATATTTT. Translating gives CASSAAGHTGNTIYF. The chain uses TRBV9 and TRBJ1-3, with TRBD1 as a possible D gene (5 bases). This CDR3 contains 15 residues. Deletions cut 3 bases from V and 2 bases from J, with 12 bases between. Per the germline V gene, CDR1 is SGDLS and CDR2 is YYNGEE.